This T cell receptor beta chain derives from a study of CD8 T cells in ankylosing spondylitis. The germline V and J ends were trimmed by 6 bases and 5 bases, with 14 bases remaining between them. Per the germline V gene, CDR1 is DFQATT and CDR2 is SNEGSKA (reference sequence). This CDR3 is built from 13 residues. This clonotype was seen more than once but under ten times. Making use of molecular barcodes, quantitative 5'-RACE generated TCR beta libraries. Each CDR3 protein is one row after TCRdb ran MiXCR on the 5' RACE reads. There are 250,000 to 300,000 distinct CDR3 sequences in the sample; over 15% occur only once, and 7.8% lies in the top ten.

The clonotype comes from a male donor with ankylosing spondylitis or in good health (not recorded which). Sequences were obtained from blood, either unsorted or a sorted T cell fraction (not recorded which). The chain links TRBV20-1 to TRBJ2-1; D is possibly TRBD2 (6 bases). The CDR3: CSASGLLNNEQFF. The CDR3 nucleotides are TGCAGTGCGTCGGGACTGTTGAACAATGAGCAGTTCTTC.